This T cell receptor beta chain was documented in a study of shared clonotypes between healthy human individuals. Study-level information: Serving as donors were a couple of women and a few men, whose ages spanned 18 to 49.

About this clone: Its antigen is unidentified.

Clones were read by immunoSEQ multiplex PCR, and TCRdb kept only the in-frame ones, dropping some. The sample lists 2 million to 2.5 million clones; under 97% were seen once. Whole-study results and caveats: Generally, naive subsets came out with larger estimated richness than memory subsets.

This sequence originates from a man aged 18-30 years in good health. Sequencing used naive CD4+ T cells sorted from blood. Specified subset: CD45RA+ positively selected.

This chain's CDR3 is CASSEDRGGTQYF. For the CDR3, the DNA is TGTGCCAGCAGCGAGGACAGGGGAGGGACCCAGTACTTC. V usage is TRBV11-2 and J usage is TRBJ2-5; the match to TRBD1 covers 9 bases. Germline V gene sequence: CDR1 SGHAT, CDR2 FQNNGV. J was trimmed by 7 bases and V by 5 bases; bases with no gene match: 5. The CDR3 covers 13 residues.